A selection of T cell receptor beta chains follows, all from one sample in a study of CD8 T cells in ankylosing spondylitis. TCRdb independently ran MiXCR on the 5' RACE reads; one entry per CDR3 protein. Of 150,000 to 200,000 distinct CDR3 sequences in the sample, 10% to 15% are singletons; the top ten hold roughly 9.6%. What was sequenced was blood, either unsorted or a sorted T cell fraction (not recorded which). The origin of the receptors is a female donor with ankylosing spondylitis or in good health (not recorded which). The conserved cysteine and the conserved F or W are not part of the CDR3 here. The order of the fields is clone size, J gene, CDR3 length, V gene, CDR3 protein. Clone size appears in some rows only: once, few, many, or a class for an expanded clone.

- | TRBJ2-2 | 12 | TRBV7-6 | ASSWTLNTGELF
few | TRBJ1-4 | 14 | TRBV6-1 | ASSNVNRGGNEKLF
- | TRBJ2-7 | 13 | TRBV12-3/TRBV12-4 | ASSLGVTFSYEQY
few | TRBJ2-7 | 12 | TRBV19 | ASSTDRGTYEQY
few | TRBJ2-1 | 13 | TRBV6-2/TRBV6-3 | ANSYPAGADNEQF
- | TRBJ2-5 | 10 | TRBV7-2 | ASSLAGKTQY
- | TRBJ1-5 | 13 | TRBV27 | ASAKRAEEHQPQH
few | TRBJ2-4 | 12 | TRBV15 | ATSRDMVNDIQY
- | TRBJ1-2 | 15 | TRBV3-1 | ASSPPGTGSVVQGYT
- | TRBJ2-1 | 13 | TRBV9 | ASSVHRGFGNEQF
- | TRBJ1-6 | 11 | TRBV30 | AGIYSGNSPLH
many | TRBJ1-1 | 11 | TRBV20-1 | SARQGGVTEAF
few | TRBJ2-2 | 11 | TRBV9 | ASSVELTGELF
many | TRBJ1-2 | 13 | TRBV7-2 | ASSGGPTANYGYT
many | TRBJ2-2 | 13 | TRBV5-1 | ASSLDRANTGELF
few | TRBJ2-5 | 12 | TRBV7-2 | ASSPWGDQETQY
- | TRBJ1-6 | 11 | TRBV30 | AWKESHNSPLH
- | TRBJ2-6 | 15 | TRBV5-5 | ASSLRQGASGANVLT
- | TRBJ2-3 | 12 | TRBV20-1 | SAAPLQWADTQY
many | TRBJ2-1 | 16 | TRBV5-1 | ASSLAQIGRSSYNEQF
- | TRBJ2-5 | 15 | TRBV7-2 | ASSLASTSGMGETQY
many | TRBJ1-2 | 15 | TRBV14 | ASSQERTGFINYGYT
- | TRBJ2-3 | 12 | TRBV5-1 | ASRRTDTTDTQY
many | TRBJ1-1 | 14 | TRBV5-1 | ASSIPRDTMNTEAF
many | TRBJ2-7 | 11 | TRBV7-2 | ASSAGTTREQY
many | TRBJ2-1 | 16 | TRBV4-2 | ASSQTGLAGVGYNEQF
- | TRBJ1-5 | 12 | TRBV18 | ASSPQGGNQPQH
many | TRBJ2-3 | 11 | TRBV7-2 | ASSARDRDTQY
few | TRBJ2-2 | 12 | TRBV20-1 | SARGLADTGELF
- | TRBJ2-7 | 13 | TRBV7-9 | ASSPWGGRTYEQY
many | TRBJ1-5 | 12 | TRBV12-3/TRBV12-4 | ASRRTGSNQPQH
many | TRBJ2-7 | 12 | TRBV19 | ASSVTADSYEQY
few | TRBJ2-5 | 11 | TRBV24-1 | ATSDTRRETQY
- | TRBJ2-1 | 16 | TRBV11-2 | ASSQLLKGGRAYNEQF
many | TRBJ1-1 | 11 | TRBV10-3 | AVTGGSNTEAF
many | TRBJ2-1 | 12 | TRBV9 | ASSVSGRFGEQF
many | TRBJ2-1 | 16 | TRBV4-3 | ASSQDDLAGSSYNEQF
many | TRBJ1-5 | 13 | TRBV19 | ASSSRSQNNQPQH
many | TRBJ1-6 | 12 | TRBV20-1 | SARGAPYGSPLH
many | TRBJ2-5 | 12 | TRBV5-1 | ASSLSGGSETQY
many | TRBJ1-1 | 15 | TRBV7-9 | ASMIGRVSGIDTEAF
many | TRBJ2-7 | 10 | TRBV7-2 | ASSPDDFEQY
few | TRBJ1-1 | 10 | TRBV28 | ASSVTGTRAF
few | TRBJ2-7 | 13 | TRBV3-1 | ASSQGGQGSYEQY
- | TRBJ2-3 | 15 | TRBV5-1 | ASTGQGGIGHTDTQY
few | TRBJ2-5 | 9 | TRBV29-1 | SVGLGETQY
many | TRBJ2-2 | 15 | TRBV20-1 | SARIPPGLVNTGELF
many | TRBJ2-3 | 14 | TRBV5-1 | ASSNGQKNYADTQY
many | TRBJ2-1 | 13 | TRBV4-3 | ASSQDRLAGYEQF